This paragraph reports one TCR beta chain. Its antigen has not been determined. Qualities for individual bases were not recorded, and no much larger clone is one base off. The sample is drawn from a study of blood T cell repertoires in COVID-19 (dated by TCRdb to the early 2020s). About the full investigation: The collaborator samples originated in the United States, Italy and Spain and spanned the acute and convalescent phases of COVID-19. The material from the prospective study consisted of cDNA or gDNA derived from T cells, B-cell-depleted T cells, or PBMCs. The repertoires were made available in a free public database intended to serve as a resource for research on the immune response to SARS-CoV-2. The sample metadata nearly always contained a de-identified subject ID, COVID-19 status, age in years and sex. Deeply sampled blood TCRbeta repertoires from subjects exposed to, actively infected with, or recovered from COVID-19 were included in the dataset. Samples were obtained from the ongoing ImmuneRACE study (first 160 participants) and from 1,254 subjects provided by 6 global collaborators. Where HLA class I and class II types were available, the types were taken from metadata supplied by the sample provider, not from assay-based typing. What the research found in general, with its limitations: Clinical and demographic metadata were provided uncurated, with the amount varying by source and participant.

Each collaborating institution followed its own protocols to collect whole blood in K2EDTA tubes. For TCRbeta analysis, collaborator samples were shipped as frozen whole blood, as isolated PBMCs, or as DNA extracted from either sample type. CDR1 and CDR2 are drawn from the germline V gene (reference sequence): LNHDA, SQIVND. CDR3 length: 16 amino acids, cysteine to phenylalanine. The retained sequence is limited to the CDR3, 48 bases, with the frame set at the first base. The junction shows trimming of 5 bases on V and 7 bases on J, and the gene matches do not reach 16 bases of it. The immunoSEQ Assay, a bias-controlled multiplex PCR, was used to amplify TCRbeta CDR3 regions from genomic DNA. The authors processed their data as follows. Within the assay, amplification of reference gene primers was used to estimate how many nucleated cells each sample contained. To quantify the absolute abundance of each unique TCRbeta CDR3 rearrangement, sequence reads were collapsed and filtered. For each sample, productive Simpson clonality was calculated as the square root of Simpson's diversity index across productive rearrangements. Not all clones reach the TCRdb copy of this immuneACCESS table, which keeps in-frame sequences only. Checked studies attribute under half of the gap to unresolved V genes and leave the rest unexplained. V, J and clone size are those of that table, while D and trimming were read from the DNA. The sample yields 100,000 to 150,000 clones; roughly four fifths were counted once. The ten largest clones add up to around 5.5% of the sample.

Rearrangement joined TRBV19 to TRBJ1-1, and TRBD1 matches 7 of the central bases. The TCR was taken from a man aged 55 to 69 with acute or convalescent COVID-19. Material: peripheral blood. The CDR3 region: CASSPGQAVASFEAFF. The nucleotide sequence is TGTGCCAGTAGTCCAGGACAGGCCGTCGCCTCGTTTGAAGCTTTCTTT.